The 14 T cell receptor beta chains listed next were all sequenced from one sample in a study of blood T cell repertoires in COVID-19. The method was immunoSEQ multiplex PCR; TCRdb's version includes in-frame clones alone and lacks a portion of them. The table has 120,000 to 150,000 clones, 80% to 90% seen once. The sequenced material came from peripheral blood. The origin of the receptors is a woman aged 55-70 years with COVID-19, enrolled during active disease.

The CDR3 DNA reads TGTGCCAGCAGCTTAACCGGACAGGGTTTTGAAAAACTGTTTTTT. Amino acids: CASSLTGQGFEKLFF. V gene TRBV7-2 combines with J gene TRBJ1-4, with 8 positions matching TRBD1. CDR3 size: 15 residues. V trimming: 2 bases; J trimming: 7 bases; junction bases outside the gene matches: 6. Germline V CDR1 and CDR2: SGHTA, FQGNSA.

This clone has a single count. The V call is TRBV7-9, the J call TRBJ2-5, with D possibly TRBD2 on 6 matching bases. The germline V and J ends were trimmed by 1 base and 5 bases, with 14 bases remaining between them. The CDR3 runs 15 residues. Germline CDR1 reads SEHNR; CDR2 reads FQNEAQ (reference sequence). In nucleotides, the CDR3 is TGTGCCAGCAGCTTAGGTCTAGCGTCAGGGGAGACCCAGTACTTC. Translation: CASSLGLASGETQYF.

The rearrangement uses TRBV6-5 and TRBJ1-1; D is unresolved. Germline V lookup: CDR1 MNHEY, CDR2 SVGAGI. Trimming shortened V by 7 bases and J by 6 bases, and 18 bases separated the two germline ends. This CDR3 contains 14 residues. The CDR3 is CASIRADGGAEAFF. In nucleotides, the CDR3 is TGTGCCAGCATCCGAGCTGACGGAGGCGCTGAAGCTTTCTTT.

The CDR3 sequence is CAWSKQPPYSNQPQHF. For the CDR3, the DNA is TGTGCCTGGAGTAAACAGCCCCCTTATAGCAATCAGCCCCAGCATTTT. The chain carries TRBV30 and TRBJ1-5; no reliable D call. V lost 2 bases and J lost 0, with 14 bases in between. The germline gives CDR1 GTSNPN, CDR2 SVGIG (reference sequence). The CDR3 has 16 amino acids. The full variable domain, completed using reference TRBV30 and TRBJ1-5, is SQTIHQWPATLVQPVGSPLSLECTVEGTSNPNLYWYRQAAGRGLQLLFYSVGIGQISSEVPQNLSASRPQDRQFILSSKKLLLSDSGFYLCAWSKQPPYSNQPQHFGDGTRLSIL.

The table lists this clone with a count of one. The CDR3 bases are TGTGCCAGCAGCGTAGATGAGGGTTCCTATGGCTACACCTTC. Translation: CASSVDEGSYGYTF. This chain links TRBV9 with TRBJ1-2; D ambiguous. The CDR3 extends over 14 amino acids. Germline CDR1 reads SGDLS; CDR2 reads YYNGEE. Trimming cost V 0 bases and J 4 bases, with 10 bases left between them.

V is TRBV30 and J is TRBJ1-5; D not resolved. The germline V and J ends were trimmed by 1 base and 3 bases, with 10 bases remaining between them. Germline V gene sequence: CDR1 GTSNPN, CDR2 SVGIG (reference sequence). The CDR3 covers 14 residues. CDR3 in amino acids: CAWSEGGDNQPQHF. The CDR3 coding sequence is TGTGCCTGGAGTGAGGGCGGGGACAATCAGCCCCAGCATTTT.

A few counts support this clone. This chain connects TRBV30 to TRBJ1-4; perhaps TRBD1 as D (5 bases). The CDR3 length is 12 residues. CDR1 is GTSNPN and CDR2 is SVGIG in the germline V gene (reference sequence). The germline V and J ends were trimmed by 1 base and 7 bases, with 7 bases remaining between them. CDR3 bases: TGTGCCTGGAGTGGGAGGGGTGAAAAACTGTTTTTT. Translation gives CAWSGRGEKLFF.

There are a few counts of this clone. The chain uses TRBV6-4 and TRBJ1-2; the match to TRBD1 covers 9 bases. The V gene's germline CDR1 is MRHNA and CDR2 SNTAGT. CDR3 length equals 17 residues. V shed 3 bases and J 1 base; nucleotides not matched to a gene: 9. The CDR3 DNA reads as TGTGCCAGCAGTGAAGGAGGGGACAGGGTCAATAACTATGGCTACACCTTC. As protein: CASSEGGDRVNNYGYTF.

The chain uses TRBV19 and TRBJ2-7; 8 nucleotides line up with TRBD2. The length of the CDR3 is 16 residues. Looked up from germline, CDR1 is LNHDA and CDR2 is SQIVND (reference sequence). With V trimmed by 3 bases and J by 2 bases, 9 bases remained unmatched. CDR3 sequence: CASSIPSSGGTYEQYF. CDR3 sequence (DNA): TGTGCCAGTAGTATCCCCTCCAGCGGGGGAACCTACGAGCAGTACTTC.

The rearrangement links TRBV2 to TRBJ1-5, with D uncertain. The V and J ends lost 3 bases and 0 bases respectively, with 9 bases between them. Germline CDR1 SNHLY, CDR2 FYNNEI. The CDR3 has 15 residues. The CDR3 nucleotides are TGTGCCAGCAGTGAGGTCGCAGATAGCAATCAGCCCCAGCATTTT. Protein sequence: CASSEVADSNQPQHF.

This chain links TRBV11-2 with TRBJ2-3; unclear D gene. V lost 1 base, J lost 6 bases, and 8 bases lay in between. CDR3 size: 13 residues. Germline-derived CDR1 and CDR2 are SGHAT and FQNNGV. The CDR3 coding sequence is TGTGCCAGCAGCTTAGGTTACTCGGATACGCAGTATTTT. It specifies CASSLGYSDTQYF.

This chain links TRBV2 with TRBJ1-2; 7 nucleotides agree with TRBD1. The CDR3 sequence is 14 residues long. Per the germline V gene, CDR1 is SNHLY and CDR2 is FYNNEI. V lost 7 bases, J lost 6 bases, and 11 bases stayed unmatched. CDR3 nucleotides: TGTGCCAGCATCAGAGGGACAGAGGATAATGGCTACACCTTC. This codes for CASIRGTEDNGYTF.

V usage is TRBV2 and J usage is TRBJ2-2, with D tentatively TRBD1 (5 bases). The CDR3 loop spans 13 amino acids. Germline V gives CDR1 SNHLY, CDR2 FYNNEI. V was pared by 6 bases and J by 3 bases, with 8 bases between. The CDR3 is CASSSGYTGELFF. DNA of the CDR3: TGTGCCAGCAGCTCAGGGTACACCGGGGAGCTGTTTTTT.

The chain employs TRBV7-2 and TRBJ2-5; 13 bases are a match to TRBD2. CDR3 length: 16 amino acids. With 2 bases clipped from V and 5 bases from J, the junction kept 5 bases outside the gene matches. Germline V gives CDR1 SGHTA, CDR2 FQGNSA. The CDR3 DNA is TGTGCCAGCAGCTTAATGACTAGCGGGGGGACGGAGACCCAGTACTTC. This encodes CASSLMTSGGTETQYF. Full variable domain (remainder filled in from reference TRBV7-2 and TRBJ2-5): GAGVSQSPSNKVTEKGKDVELRCDPISGHTALYWYRQSLGQGLEFLIYFQGNSAPDKSGLPSDRFSAERTGGSVSTLTIQRTQQEDSAVYLCASSLMTSGGTETQYFGPGTRLLVL.